The entry below describes one TCR beta chain. The data were obtained in a study of CD8 T cells in Susac syndrome. Age- and sex-matched healthy donors served as the control group. CDR3 length equals 16 residues. V dropped 6 bases and J dropped 3; count of bases not matched to a gene: 11. RNA totalling roughly 0.5 to 1 ug underwent reverse transcription with random hexamers. immunoSEQ multiplex PCR amplified TCR beta CDR3 across 54 Vbeta, 13 Jbeta. TCRdb redid the calling of the immunoSEQ multiplex PCR reads with MiXCR, one entry per CDR3 protein. The sample has fewer than 250,000 distinct CDR3 sequences, approximately 93% seen once.

V and J are TRBV12-3 or TRBV12-4 and TRBJ1-2, with 9 bases identical to TRBD1. This clonotype was obtained from a human donor in good health. The sample comprised CD4+ T cells from PBMCs. The CDR3 bases are TGTGCCAGCAGCCCGGGACAGGGATTCTCTTACTATGGCTACACCTTC. It specifies CASSPGQGFSYYGYTF.